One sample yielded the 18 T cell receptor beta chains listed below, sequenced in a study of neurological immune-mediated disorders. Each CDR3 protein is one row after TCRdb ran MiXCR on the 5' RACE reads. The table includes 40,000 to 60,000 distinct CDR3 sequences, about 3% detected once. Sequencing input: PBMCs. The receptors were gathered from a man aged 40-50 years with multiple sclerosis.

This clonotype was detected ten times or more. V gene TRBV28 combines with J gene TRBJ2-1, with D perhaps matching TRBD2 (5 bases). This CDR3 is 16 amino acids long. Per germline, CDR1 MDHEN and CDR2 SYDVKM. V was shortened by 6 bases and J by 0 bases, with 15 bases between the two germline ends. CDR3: CASSRGWPSSYNEQFF. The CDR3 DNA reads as TGTGCCAGCAGCCGCGGGTGGCCCAGCTCCTACAATGAGCAGTTCTTC.

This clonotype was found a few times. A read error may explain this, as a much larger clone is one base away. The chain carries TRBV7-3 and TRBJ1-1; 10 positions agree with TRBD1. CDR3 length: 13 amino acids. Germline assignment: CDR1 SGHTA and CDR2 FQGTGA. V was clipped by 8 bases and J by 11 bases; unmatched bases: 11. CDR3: CASGPTGQGPAFF. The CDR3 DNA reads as TGTGCCAGCGGGCCCACGGGACAGGGGCCGGCTTTCTTT.

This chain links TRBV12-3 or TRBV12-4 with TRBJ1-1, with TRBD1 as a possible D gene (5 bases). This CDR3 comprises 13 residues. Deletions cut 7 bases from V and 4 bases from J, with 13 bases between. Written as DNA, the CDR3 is TGTGCCAGCACCCCGAAAAGGGGCACTGAAGCTTTCTTT. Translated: CASTPKRGTEAFF.

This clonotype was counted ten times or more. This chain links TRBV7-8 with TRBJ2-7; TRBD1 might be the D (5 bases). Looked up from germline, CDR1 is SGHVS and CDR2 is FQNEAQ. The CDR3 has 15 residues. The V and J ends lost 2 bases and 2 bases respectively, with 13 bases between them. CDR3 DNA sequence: TGTGCCAGCAGCTTACTTTATCGCAGGGCCTACGAGCAGTACTTC. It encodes CASSLLYRRAYEQYF.

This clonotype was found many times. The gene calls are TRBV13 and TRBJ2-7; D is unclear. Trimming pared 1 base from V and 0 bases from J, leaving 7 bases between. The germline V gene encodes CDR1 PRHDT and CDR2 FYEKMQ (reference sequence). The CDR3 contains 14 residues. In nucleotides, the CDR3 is TGTGCCAGCAGCTTAGAGGGTCCCTCCTACGAGCAGTACTTC. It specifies CASSLEGPSYEQYF.

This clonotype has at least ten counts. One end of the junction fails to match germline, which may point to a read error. DNA for the CDR3: TGTGCCAGCGGAGCGGCAGTTAGGTCACCCCTCAACTTT. This sequence encodes CASGAAVRSPLNF. The genes are TRBV27 and TRBJ1-6; D gene uncertain. Germline V gene data show CDR1 as MNHEY and CDR2 as SMNVEV (reference sequence). The CDR3 spans 13 residues.

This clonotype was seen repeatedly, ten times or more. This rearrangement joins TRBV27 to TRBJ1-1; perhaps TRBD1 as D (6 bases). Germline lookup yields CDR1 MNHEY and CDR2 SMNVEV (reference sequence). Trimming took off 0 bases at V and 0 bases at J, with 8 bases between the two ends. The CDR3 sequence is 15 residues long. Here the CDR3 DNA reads TGTGCCAGCAGTTTATCCCCAGGGGTGAACACTGAAGCTTTCTTT. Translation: CASSLSPGVNTEAFF.

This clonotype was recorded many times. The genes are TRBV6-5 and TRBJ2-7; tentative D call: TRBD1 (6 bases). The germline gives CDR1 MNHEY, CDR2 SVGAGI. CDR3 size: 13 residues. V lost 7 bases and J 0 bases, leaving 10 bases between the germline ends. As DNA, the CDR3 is TGTGCCAGCACCAGGGGCTCCTCCTACGAGCAGTACTTC. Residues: CASTRGSSYEQYF.

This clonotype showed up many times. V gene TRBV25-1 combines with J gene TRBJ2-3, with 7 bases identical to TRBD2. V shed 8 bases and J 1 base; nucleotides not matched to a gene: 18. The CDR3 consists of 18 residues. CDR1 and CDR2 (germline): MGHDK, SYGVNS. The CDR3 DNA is TGTGCCAGCCTATATTACCCCAGCAGGGAGGGTGGCACAGATACGCAGTATTTT. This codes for CASLYYPSREGGTDTQYF.

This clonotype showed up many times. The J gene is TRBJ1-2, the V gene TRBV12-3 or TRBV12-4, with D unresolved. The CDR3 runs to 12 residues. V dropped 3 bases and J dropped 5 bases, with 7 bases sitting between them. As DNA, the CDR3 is TGTGCCAGCAGTTTCACCGCTTATGGCTACACCTTC. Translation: CASSFTAYGYTF.

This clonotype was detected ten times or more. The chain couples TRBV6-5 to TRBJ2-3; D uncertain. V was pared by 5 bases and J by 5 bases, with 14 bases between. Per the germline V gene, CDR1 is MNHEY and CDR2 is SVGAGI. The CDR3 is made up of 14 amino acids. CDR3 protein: CASSGGMFVDTQYF. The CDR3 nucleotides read TGTGCCAGCAGTGGCGGAATGTTTGTAGATACGCAGTATTTT.

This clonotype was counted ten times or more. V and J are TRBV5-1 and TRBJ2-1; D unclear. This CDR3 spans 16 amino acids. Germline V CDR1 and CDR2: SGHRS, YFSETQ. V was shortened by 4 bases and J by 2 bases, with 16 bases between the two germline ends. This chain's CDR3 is CASSLTPQITYNEQFF. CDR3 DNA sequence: TGCGCCAGCAGCCTCACCCCGCAAATAACCTACAATGAGCAGTTCTTC.

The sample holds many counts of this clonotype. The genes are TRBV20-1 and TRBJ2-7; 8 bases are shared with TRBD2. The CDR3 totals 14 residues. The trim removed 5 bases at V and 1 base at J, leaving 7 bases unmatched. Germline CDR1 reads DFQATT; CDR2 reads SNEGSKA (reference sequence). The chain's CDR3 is CSASREGPSYEQYF. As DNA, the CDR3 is TGCAGTGCTTCCCGGGAGGGGCCTTCCTACGAGCAGTACTTC.

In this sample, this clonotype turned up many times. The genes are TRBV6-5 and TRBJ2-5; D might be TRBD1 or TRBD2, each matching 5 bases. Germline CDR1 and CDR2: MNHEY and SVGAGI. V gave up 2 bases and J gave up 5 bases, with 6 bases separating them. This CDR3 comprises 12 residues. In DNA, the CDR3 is TGTGCCAGCAGTTACGAGGGGGAGACCCAGTACTTC. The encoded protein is CASSYEGETQYF.

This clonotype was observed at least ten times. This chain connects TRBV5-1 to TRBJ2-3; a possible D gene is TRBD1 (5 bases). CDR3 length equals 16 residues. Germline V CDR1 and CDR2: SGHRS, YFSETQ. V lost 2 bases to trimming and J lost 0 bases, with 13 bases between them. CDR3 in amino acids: CASSFVAGLSTDTQYF. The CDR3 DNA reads TGCGCCAGCAGCTTCGTTGCAGGGCTGAGCACAGATACGCAGTATTTT.

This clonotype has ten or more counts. CDR3 nucleotide sequence: TGTGCCAGCAAGGGTCAGGGCGGGGAGCTGTTTTTT. The encoded protein is CASKGQGGELFF. The rearrangement links TRBV28 to TRBJ2-2, with D possibly being TRBD1 (5 bases). The CDR3 runs to 12 residues. CDR1 is MDHEN and CDR2 is SYDVKM in the germline V gene. V was pared by 7 bases and J by 7 bases, with 10 bases between.

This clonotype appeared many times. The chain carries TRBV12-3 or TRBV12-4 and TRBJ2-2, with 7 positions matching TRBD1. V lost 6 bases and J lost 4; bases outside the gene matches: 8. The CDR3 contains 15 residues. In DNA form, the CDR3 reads TGTGCCAGCAGCCTCCGACAGGGTGTCACCGGGGAGCTGTTTTTT. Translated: CASSLRQGVTGELFF.

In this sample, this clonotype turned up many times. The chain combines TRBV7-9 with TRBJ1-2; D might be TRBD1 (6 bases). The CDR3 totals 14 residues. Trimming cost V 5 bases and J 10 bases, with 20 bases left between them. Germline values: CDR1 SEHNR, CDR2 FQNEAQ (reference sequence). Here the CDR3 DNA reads TGTGCCAGCAGCCAAGGGGGGGGAGCGTCTGTCTACACCTTC. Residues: CASSQGGGASVYTF.